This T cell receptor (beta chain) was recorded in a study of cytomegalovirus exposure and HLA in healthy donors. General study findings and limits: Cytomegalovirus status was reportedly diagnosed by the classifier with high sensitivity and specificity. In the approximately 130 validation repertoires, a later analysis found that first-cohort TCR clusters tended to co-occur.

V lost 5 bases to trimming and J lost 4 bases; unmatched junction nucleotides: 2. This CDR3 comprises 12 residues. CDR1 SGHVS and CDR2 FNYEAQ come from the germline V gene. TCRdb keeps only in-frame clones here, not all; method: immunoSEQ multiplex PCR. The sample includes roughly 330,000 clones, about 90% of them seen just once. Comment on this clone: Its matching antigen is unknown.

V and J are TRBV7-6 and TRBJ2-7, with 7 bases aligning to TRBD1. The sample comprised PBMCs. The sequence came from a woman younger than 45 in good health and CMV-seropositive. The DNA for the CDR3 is TGTGCCAGCAGCCGGACAGGTTACGAGCAGTACTTC. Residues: CASSRTGYEQYF.